This T cell receptor (beta chain) is drawn from a study of vaccination and CD4 T cells after COVID-19. Overall study context: Nasal swab PCR had shown SARS-CoV-2 positivity in the convalescent patients (roughly ten mild cases, one severe case). For control cultures, the treatment was a CEFX pool, an HIV-1 Nef pool, or no peptide.

Treatment here: roughly ten-day PBMC culture with coronavirus spike peptide pools or control peptides (ViraFEST assay). First, ViraFEST expanded antigen-specific T cells with peptide pools, and next it sequenced the TCRs. Whole-study findings and limits: In convalescent patients, 304 of 307 vaccine-specific clones were spike mono-reactive.

The V gene end was trimmed by 4 bases and the J gene end by 3 bases; junction bases not matched to a gene: 2. The CDR3 is 13 residues long. Per the germline V gene, CDR1 is MNHEY and CDR2 is SVGAGI. As concerns this clonotype: What it binds is not known.

Sequencing of cultured CD4+ T cell DNA used the Oncomine TCR Beta short-read assay. Using its own MiXCR run on the PCR reads, TCRdb lists one record per CDR3 protein. The table has about 11,000 distinct CDR3 sequences, approximately 50% seen once; the top ten hold roughly 10%. The receptor comes from a human donor who had recovered from COVID-19. Source material: CD4+ T cells from blood, cultured in vitro. This chain connects TRBV6-5 to TRBJ1-2, with 7 bases lining up with TRBD1. CDR3 in amino acids: CASSLTGYYGYTF. CDR3 DNA: TGTGCCAGCAGTTTGACAGGGTACTATGGCTACACCTTC.